This T cell receptor beta chain was recorded in a study of post-analysis software for immune sequencing data. Sequencing libraries made from TCR beta cDNA carried unique molecular identifiers. Each CDR3 protein is one row after TCRdb ran MiXCR on the PCR reads. The sample has hundreds of thousands of distinct CDR3 sequences, around 50% seen once. The study's findings and limits: Controls showed lower frequencies than patients for five TRBV segments, and TRBV5-6, TRBV5-1 and TRBV20-1 were among these. Co-batched samples clustered tightly together by F measure.

The CDR3 sequence is 17 residues long. The trim removed 9 bases at V and 3 bases at J, leaving 12 bases unmatched. Germline lookup yields CDR1 ENHRY and CDR2 SYGVKD. About this clonotype itself: Its antigen is not known.

Source material: blood. This chain links TRBV10-3 with TRBJ2-3, with 13 bases aligning to TRBD2. This TCR came from a girl between 10 and 17 years old with multiple sclerosis. DNA of the CDR3: TGTGCCATGGGGACTAGCGGGACTTCAGGAGTGACAGATACGCAGTATTTT. It yields the protein CAMGTSGTSGVTDTQYF.